The T cell receptor (beta chain) described here comes from a study of human T cells and chemical hapten exposure. As for the study in general: Patch tests put 0.01% DPC on the upper back, and the results were checked at 6 days. Findings of the study overall: No change in TCRs above 1 in 1000 frequency was produced by DPC sensitization. Expanded TCR counts at PT1 were positively correlated with the patch test score.

With respect to this clonotype: The antigen remains unidentified.

Germline V gene lookup returns CDR1 DFQATT and CDR2 SNEGSKA (reference sequence). V was clipped by 6 bases and J by 3 bases; unmatched bases: 7. This CDR3 comprises 13 residues. Noted time point: pre-sensitization, week 0. Described treatment: therapeutic diphenylcyclopropenone sensitization with weekly scalp DPC. TCRdb re-called the RACE reads through MiXCR, storing one row per CDR3 protein. This sample has roughly 100,000 distinct CDR3 sequences, with 10% to 11% found just once. The TCR originated in a woman aged 55-69 years with alopecia areata. Some clones in this sample may be carry-over from other donors' samples. V usage is TRBV20-1 and J usage is TRBJ2-7; the match to TRBD1 covers 8 bases. Sequences were derived from whole blood, sampled in connection with sensitization to the hapten diphenylcyclopropenone (DPC). CDR3 residues: CSAEGQGFYEQYF. CDR3 sequence (DNA): TGCAGTGCCGAAGGACAGGGATTCTACGAGCAGTACTTC.